This T cell receptor beta chain was obtained from a study of blood T cell repertoires in COVID-19. The overall study: Acute-phase and convalescent COVID-19 samples originated in the United States, Italy and Spain. In each case, the material was cDNA or gDNA derived from T cells, B-cell-depleted T cells, or PBMCs.

Resolution of symptoms, clearance, or two negative PCRs was present in recovered Cohort 3 donors. V was clipped by 0 bases and J by 3 bases, with 5 bases between them. Per the germline V gene, CDR1 is SEHNR and CDR2 is FQNEAQ (reference sequence). The CDR3 is 14 amino acids. Assay used: immunoSEQ multiplex PCR; TCRdb lists only in-frame clones, some missing. The data contain about 210,000 clones, 75% to 90% of them singletons. This chain links TRBV7-9 with TRBJ1-4; D possibly corresponds to TRBD1 (5 bases). The origin of this receptor is a man aged 35-49 years who had recovered from COVID-19. Sequences were obtained from PBMCs or T cells enriched from blood (not recorded which). The CDR3 protein is CASSLATANEKLFF. Here the CDR3 DNA reads TGTGCCAGCAGCTTAGCGACAGCTAATGAAAAACTGTTTTTT.